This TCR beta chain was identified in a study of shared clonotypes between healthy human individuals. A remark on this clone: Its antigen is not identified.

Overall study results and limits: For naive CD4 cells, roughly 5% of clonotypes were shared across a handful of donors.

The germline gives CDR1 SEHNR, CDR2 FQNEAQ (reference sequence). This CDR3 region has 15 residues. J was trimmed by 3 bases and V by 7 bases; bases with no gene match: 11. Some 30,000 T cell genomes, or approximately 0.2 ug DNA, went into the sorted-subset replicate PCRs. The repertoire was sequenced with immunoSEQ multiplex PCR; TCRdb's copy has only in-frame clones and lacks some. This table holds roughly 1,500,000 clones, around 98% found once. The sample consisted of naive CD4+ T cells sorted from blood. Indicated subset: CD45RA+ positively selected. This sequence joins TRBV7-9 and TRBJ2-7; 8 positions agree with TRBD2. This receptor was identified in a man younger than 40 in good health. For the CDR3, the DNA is TGTGCCAGCACCCGGGGGGGCCACAGGGTCTACGAGCAGTACTTC. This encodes CASTRGGHRVYEQYF.